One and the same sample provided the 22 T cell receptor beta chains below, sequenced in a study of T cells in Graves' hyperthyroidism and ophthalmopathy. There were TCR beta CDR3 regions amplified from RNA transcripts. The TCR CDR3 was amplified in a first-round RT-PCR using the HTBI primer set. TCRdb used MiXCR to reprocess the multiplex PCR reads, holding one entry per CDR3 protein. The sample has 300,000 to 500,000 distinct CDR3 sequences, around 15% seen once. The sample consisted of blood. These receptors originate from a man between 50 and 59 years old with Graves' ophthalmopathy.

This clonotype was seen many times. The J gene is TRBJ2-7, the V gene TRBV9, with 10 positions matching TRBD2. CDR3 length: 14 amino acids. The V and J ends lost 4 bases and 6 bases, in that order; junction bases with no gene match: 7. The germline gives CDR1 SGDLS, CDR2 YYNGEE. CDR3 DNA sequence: TGTGCCAGCAGCTATACTAGCGGGAACGGCGAGCAGTACTTC. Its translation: CASSYTSGNGEQYF.

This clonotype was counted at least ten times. The CDR3 here is CSATSGTNNEQFF. CDR3 DNA sequence: TGCAGTGCGACTAGCGGGACTAACAATGAGCAGTTCTTC. This sequence joins TRBV20-1 and TRBJ2-1; 11 bases match TRBD2. V lost 6 bases to trimming and J lost 5 bases; unmatched junction nucleotides: 3. The CDR3 spans 13 residues. CDR1 DFQATT and CDR2 SNEGSKA come from the germline V gene (reference sequence).

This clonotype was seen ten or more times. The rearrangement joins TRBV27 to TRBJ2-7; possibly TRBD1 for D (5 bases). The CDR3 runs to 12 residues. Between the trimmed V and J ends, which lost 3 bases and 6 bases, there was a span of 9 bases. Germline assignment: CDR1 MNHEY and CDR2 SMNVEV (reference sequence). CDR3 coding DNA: TGTGCCAGCAGTTTTTTAGGGGCCGAGCAGTACTTC. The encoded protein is CASSFLGAEQYF.

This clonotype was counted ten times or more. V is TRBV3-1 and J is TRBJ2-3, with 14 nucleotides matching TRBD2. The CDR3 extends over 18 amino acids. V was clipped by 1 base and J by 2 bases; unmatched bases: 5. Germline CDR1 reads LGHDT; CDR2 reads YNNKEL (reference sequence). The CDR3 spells CASSQGGTSGSSTDTQYF. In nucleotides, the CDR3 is TGTGCCAGCAGCCAAGGCGGGACTAGCGGGAGTTCCACAGATACGCAGTATTTT.

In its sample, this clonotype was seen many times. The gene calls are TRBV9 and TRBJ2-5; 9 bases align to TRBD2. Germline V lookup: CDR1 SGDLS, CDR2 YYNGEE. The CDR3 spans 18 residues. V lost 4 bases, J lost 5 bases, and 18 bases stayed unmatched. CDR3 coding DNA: TGTGCCAGCAGCCCCTCACTCGCGGGACTAGCTTCGGGTGAGACCCAGTACTTC. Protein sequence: CASSPSLAGLASGETQYF.

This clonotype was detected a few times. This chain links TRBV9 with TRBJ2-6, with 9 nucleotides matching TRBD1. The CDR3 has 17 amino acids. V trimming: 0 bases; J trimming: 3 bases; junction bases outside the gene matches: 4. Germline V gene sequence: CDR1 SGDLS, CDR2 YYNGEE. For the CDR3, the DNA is TGTGCCAGCAGCGTAGAGACAGGGGGTGGTGGGGCCAACGTCCTGACTTTC. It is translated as CASSVETGGGGANVLTF.

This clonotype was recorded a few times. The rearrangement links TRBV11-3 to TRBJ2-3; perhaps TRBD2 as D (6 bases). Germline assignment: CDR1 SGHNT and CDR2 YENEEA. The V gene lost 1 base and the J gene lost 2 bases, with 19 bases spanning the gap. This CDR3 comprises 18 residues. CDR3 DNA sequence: TGTGCCAGCAGCTTAGGGTTGCGCAGGGACTTCCACACAGATACGCAGTATTTT. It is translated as CASSLGLRRDFHTDTQYF.

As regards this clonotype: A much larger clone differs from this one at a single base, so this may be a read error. The CDR3 DNA reads TGTGCCAGCAGTTTATTAGCAGGGGGCGCGGGGAATGAGCAGCTCTTC. Protein: CASSLLAGGAGNEQLF. The rearrangement joins TRBV28 to TRBJ2-1; 8 nucleotides agree with TRBD1. The CDR3 runs to 16 residues. The germline V gene encodes CDR1 MDHEN and CDR2 SYDVKM.

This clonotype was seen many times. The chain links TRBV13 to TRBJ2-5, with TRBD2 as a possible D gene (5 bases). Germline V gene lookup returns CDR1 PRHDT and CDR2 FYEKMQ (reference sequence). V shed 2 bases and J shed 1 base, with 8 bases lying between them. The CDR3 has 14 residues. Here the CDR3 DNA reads TGTGCCAGCAGCTTACGGGGTATCCAAGAGACCCAGTACTTC. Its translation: CASSLRGIQETQYF.

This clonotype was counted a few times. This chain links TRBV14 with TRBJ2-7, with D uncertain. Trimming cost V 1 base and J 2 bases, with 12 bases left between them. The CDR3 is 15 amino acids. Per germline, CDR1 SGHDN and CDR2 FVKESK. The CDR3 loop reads CASSQATGPAYEQYF. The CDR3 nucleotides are TGTGCCAGCAGCCAAGCGACCGGGCCTGCCTACGAGCAGTACTTC.

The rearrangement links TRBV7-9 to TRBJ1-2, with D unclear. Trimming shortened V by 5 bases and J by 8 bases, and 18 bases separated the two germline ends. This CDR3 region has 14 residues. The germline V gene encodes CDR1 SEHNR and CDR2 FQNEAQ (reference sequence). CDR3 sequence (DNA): TGTGCCAGCAGCCCCCTCCCGGGTCCTAACGGCTACACCTTC. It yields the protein CASSPLPGPNGYTF.

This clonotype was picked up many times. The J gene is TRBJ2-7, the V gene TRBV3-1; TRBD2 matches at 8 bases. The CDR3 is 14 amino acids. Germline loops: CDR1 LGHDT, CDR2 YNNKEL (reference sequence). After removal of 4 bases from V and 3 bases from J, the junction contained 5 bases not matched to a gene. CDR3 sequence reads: CASSRTSRRYEQYF. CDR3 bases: TGTGCCAGCAGCCGGACTAGCCGACGCTACGAGCAGTACTTC.

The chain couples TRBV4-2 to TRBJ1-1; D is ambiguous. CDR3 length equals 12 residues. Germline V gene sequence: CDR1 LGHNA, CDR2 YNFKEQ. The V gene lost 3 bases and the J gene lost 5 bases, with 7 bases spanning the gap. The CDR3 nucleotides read TGTGCCAGCAGCCACGAACAGACTGAAGCTTTCTTT. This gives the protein CASSHEQTEAFF.

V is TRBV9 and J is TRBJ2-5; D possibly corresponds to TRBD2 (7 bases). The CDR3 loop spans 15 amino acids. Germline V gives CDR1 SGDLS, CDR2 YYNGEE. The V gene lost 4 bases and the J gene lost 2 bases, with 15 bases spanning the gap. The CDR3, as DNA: TGTGCCAGCAGCCCAGAAGGGGGACTACAAGAGACCCAGTACTTC. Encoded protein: CASSPEGGLQETQYF.

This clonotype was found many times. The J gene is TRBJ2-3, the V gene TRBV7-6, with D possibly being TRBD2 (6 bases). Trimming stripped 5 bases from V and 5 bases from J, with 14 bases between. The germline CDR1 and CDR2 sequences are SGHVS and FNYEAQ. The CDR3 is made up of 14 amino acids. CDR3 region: CASSLTGRGDTQYF. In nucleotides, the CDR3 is TGTGCCAGCAGCCTAACCGGGAGAGGAGATACGCAGTATTTT.

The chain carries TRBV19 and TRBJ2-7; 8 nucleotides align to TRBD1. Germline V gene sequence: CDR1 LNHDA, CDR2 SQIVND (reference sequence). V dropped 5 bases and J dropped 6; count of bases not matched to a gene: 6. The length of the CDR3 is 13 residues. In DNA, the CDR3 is TGTGCCAGTAGTCCGGACAGGGCCGCCGAGCAGTACTTC. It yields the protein CASSPDRAAEQYF.

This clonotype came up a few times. CDR3 sequence (DNA): TGTGCCAGCAGTTTGGGGTTATCATCGGGAGGCTACACCTTC. This codes for CASSLGLSSGGYTF. The genes are TRBV12-3 or TRBV12-4 and TRBJ1-2; D unclear. CDR3 length equals 14 residues. Trimming shortened V by 3 bases and J by 8 bases, and 16 bases separated the two germline ends.

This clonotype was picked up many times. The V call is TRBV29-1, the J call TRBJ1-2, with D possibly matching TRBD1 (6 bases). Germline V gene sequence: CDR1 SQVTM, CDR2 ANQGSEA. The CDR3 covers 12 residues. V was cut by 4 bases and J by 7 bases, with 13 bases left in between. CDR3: CSVGGGAAGYTF. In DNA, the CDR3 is TGCAGCGTTGGCGGGGGCGCGGCTGGCTACACCTTC.

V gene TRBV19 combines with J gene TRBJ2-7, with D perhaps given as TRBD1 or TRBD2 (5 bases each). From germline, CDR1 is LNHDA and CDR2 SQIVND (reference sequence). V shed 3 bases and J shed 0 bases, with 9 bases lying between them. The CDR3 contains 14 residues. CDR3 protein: CASSMGPVSYEQYF. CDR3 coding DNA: TGTGCCAGTAGTATGGGACCGGTCTCCTACGAGCAGTACTTC.

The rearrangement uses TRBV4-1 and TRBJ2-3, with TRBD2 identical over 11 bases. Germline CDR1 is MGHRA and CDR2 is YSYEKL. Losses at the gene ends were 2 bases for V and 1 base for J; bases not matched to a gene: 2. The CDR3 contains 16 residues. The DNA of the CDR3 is TGCGCCAGCAGCCAACCGGGACTAGCGGGCACAGATACGCAGTATTTT. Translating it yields CASSQPGLAGTDTQYF.

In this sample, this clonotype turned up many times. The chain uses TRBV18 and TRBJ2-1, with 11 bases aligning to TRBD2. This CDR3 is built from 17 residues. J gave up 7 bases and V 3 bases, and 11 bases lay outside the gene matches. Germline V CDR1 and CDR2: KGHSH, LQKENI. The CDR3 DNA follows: TGTGCCAGCTCACCGCCCATCACTAGCGGGAGAGGAAATGAGCAGTTCTTC. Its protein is CASSPPITSGRGNEQFF.

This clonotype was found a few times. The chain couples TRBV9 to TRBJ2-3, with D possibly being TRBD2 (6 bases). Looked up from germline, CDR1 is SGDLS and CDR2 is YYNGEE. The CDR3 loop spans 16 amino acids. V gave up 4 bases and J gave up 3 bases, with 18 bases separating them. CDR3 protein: CASSPRVADGTDTQYF. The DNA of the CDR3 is TGTGCCAGCAGCCCGAGGGTAGCGGATGGAACAGATACGCAGTATTTT. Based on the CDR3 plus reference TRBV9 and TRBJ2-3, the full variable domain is DSGVTQTPKHLITATGQRVTLRCSPRSGDLSVYWYQQSLDQGLQFLIQYYNGEERAKGNILERFSAQQFPDLHSELNLSSLELGDSALYFCASSPRVADGTDTQYFGPGTRLTVL.